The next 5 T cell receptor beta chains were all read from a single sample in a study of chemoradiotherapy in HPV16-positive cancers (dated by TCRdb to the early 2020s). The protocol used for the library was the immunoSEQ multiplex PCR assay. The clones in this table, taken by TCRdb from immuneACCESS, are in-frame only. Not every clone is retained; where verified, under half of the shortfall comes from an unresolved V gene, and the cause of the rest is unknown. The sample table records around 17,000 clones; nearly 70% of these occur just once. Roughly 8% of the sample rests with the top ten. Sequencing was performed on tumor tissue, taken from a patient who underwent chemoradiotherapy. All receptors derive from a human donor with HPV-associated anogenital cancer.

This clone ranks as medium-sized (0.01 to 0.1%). CDR3 DNA: TGCGCCAGCAGCTGGAGGGGACAGGGATCCATCGGGGAGCTGTTTTTT. This codes for CASSWRGQGSIGELFF. The rearrangement joins TRBV5-1 to TRBJ2-2; 9 bases line up with TRBD1. Germline V gene data show CDR1 as SGHRS and CDR2 as YFSETQ. V shed 3 bases, J shed 7 bases, and the junction held 10 bases outside the gene matches. The CDR3 covers 16 residues.

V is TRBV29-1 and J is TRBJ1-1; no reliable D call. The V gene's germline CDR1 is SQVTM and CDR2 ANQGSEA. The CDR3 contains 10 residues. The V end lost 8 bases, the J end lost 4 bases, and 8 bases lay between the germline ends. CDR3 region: CSIQVTEAFF. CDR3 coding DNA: TGCAGCATCCAGGTCACTGAAGCTTTCTTT.

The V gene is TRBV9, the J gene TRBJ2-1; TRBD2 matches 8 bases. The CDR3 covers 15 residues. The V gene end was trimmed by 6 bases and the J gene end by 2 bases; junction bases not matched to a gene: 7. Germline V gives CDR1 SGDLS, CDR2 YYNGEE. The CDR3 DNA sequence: TGTGCCAGCACCACAACTAGCGGCCCCTACAATGAGCAGTTCTTC. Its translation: CASTTTSGPYNEQFF.

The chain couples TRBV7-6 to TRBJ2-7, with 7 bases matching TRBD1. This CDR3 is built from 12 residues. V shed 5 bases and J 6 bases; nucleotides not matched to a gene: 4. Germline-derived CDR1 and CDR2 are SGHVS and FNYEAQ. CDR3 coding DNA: TGTGCCAGCAGCCGAGACAGGGCCGAGCAGTACTTC. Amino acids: CASSRDRAEQYF.

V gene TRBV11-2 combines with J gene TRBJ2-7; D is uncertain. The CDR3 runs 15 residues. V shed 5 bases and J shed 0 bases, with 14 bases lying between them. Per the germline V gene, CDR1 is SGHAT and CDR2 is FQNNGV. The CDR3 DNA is TGTGCCAGCAGCCAAACCGCCCAGCCCTCCTACGAGCAGTACTTC. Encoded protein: CASSQTAQPSYEQYF.